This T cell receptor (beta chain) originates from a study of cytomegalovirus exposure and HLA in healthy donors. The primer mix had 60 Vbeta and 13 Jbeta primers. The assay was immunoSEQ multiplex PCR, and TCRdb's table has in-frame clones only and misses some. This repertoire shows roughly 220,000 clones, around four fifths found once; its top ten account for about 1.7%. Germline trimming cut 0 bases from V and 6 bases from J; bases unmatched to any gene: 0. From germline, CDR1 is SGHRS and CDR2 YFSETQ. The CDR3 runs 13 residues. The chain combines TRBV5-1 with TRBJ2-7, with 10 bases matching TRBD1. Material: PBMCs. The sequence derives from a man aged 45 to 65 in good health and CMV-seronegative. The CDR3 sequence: CASSLGQGAEQYF. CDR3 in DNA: TGCGCCAGCAGCTTGGGACAGGGGGCCGAGCAGTACTTC.